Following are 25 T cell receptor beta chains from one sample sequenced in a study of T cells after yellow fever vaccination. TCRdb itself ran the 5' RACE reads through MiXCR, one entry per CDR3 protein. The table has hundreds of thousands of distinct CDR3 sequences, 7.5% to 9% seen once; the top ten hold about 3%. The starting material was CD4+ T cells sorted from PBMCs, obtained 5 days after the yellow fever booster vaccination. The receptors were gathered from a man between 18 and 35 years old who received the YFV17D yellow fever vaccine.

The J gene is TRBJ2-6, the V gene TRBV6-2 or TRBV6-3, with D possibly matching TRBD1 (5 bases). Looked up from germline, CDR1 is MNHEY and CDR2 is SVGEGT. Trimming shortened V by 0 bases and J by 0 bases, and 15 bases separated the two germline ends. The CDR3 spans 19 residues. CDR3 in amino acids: CASSYSLTENLSGANVLTF. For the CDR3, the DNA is TGTGCCAGCAGTTACTCCCTGACAGAGAACCTCTCTGGGGCCAACGTCCTGACTTTC.

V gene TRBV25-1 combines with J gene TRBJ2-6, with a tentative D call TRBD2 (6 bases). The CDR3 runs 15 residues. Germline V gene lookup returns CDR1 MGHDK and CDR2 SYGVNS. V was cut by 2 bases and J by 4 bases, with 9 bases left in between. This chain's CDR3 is CASSETAGGANVLTF. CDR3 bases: TGTGCCAGCAGTGAAACTGCGGGAGGGGCCAACGTCCTGACTTTC. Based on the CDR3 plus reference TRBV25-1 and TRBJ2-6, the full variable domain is EADIYQTPRYLVIGTGKKITLECSQTMGHDKMYWYQQDPGMELHLIHYSYGVNSTEKGDLSSESTVSRIRTEHFPLTLESARPSHTSQYLCASSETAGGANVLTFGAGSRLTVL.

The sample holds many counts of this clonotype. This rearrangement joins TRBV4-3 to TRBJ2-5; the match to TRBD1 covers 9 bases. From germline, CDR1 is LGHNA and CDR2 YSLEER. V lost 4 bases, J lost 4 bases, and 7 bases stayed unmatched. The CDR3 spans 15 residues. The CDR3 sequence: CASSRLDRGGETQYF. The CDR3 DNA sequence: TGCGCCAGCAGCCGACTTGACAGGGGGGGAGAGACCCAGTACTTC.

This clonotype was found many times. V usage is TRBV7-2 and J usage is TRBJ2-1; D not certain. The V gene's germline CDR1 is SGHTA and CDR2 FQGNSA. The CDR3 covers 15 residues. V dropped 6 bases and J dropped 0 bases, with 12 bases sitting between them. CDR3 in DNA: TGTGCCAGCAGGAGGACGCAAAGCTCCTACAATGAGCAGTTCTTC. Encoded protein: CASRRTQSSYNEQFF.

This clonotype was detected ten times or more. In DNA form, the CDR3 reads TGTGCCAGCAGCTTAGTTGGGCAGGGCCTCGCTGGCTACACCTTC. Translated: CASSLVGQGLAGYTF. The chain employs TRBV7-9 and TRBJ1-2, with D perhaps matching TRBD1 (5 bases). Trimming left V 1 base short and J 7 bases short, with 16 bases between. The CDR3 loop spans 15 amino acids. Germline V gene sequence: CDR1 SEHNR, CDR2 FQNEAQ (reference sequence).

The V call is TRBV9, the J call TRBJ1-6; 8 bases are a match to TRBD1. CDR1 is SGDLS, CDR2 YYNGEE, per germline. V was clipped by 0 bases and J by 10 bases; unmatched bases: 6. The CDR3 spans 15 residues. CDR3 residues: CASSVAPTGESPLHF. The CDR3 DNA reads TGTGCCAGCAGCGTAGCCCCGACAGGGGAGTCACCCCTCCACTTT.

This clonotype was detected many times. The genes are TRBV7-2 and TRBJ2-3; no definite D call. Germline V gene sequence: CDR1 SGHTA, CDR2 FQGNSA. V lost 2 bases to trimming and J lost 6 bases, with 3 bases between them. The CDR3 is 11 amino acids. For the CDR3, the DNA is TGTGCCAGCAGCTTATGGGATACGCAGTATTTT. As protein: CASSLWDTQYF. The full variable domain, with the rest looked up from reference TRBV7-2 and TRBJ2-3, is GAGVSQSPSNKVTEKGKDVELRCDPISGHTALYWYRQSLGQGLEFLIYFQGNSAPDKSGLPSDRFSAERTGGSVSTLTIQRTQQEDSAVYLCASSLWDTQYFGPGTRLTVL.

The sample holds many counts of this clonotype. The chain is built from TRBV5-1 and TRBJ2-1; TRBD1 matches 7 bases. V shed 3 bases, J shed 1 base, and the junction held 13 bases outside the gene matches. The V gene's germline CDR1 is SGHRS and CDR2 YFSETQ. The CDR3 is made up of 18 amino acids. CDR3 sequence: CASSSPRGRQGSYNEQFF. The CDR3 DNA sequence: TGCGCCAGCAGCTCCCCAAGGGGGCGTCAGGGGTCCTACAATGAGCAGTTCTTC.

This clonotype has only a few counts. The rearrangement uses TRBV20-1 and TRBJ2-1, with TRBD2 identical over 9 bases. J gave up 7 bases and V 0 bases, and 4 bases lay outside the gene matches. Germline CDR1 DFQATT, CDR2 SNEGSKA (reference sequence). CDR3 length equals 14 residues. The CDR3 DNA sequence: TGCAGTGCTAGAGATGCGGGGGGGGCAAATGAGCAGTTCTTC. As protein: CSARDAGGANEQFF.

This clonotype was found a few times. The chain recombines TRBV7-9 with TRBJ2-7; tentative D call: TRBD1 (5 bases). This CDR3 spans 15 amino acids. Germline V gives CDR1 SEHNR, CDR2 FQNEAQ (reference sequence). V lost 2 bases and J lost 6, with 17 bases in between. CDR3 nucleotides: TGTGCCAGCAGCTTACCAAGCCTAGGGGTGTCCGAGCAGTACGTC. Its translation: CASSLPSLGVSEQYV.

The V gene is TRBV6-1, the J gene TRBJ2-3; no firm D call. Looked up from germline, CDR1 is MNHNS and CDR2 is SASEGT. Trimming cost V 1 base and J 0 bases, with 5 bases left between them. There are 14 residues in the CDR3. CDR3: CASSEDSSTDTQYF. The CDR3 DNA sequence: TGTGCCAGCAGTGAAGACAGCAGCACAGATACGCAGTATTTT.

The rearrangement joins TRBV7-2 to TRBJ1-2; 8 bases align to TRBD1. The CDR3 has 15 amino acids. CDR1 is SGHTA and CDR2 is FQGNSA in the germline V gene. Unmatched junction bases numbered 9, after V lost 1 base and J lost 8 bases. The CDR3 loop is CASSLELDRARGYTF. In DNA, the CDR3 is TGTGCCAGCAGCTTAGAATTGGACAGGGCTCGGGGCTACACCTTC.

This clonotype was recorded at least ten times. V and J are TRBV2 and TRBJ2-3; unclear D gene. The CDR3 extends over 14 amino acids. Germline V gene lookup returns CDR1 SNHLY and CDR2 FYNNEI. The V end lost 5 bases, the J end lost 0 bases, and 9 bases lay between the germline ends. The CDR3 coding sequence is TGTGCCAGCAGTCCCTCAGTCAGCACAGATACGCAGTATTTT. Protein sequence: CASSPSVSTDTQYF. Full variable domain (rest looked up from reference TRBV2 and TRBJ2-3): EPEVTQTPSHQVTQMGQEVILRCVPISNHLYFYWYRQILGQKVEFLVSFYNNEISEKSEIFDDQFSVERPDGSNFTLKIRSTKLEDSAMYFCASSPSVSTDTQYFGPGTRLTVL.

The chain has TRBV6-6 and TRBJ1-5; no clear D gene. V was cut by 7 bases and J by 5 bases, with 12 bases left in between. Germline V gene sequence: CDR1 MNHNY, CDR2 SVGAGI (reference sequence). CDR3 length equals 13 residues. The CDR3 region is CASTERTDQPQHF. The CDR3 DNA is TGTGCCAGCACAGAGAGAACCGATCAGCCCCAGCATTTT.

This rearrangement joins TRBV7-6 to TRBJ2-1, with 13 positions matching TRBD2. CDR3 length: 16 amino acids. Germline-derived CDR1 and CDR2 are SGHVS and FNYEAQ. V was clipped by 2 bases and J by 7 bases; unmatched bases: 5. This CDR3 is CASSLMGTSGANEQFF. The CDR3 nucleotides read TGTGCCAGCAGCTTAATGGGGACTAGCGGGGCGAATGAGCAGTTCTTC.

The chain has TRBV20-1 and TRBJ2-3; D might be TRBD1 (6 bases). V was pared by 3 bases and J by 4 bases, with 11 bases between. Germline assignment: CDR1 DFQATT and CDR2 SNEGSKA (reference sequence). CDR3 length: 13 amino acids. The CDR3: CSARGQGPDTQYF. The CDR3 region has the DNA TGCAGTGCTAGGGGACAAGGACCAGATACGCAGTATTTT.

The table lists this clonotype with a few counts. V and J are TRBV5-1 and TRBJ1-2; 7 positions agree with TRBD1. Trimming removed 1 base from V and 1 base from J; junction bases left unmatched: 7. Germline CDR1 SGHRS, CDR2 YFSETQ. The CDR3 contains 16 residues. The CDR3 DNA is TGCGCCAGCAGCTTGCAACAGGGGATGAGTAACTATGGCTACACCTTC. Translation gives CASSLQQGMSNYGYTF.

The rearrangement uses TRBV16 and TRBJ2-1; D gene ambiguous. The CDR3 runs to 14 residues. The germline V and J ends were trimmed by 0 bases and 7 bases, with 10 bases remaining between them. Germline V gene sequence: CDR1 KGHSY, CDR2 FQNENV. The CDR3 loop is CASSQSVGLNEQFF. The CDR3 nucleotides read TGTGCCAGCAGCCAATCGGTGGGTTTAAATGAGCAGTTCTTC.

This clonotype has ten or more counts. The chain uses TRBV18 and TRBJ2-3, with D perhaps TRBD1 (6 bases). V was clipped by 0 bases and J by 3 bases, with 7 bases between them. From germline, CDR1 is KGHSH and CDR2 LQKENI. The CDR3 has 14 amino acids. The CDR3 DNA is TGTGCCAGCTCACCACCAACAGGGACAGATACGCAGTATTTT. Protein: CASSPPTGTDTQYF.

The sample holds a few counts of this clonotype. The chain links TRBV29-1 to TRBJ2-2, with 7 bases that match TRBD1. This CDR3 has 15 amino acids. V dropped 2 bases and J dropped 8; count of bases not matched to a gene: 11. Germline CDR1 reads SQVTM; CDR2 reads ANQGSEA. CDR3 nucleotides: TGCAGCGTTGAAACAGGGACAGCCTTTGGGGGGGAGCTGTTTTTT. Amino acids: CSVETGTAFGGELFF.

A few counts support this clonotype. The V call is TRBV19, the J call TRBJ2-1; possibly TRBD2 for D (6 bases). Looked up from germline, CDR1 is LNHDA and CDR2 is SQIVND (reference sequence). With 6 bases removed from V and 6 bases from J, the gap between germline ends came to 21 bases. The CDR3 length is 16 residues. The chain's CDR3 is CASSQTRDSRGNEQFF. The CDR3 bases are TGTGCCAGTAGCCAAACGCGGGACTCGCGGGGCAATGAGCAGTTCTTC.

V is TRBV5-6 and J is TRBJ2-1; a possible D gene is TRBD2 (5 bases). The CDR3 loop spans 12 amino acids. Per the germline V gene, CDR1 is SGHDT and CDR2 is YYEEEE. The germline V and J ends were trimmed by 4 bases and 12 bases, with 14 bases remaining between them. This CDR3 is CASSPRGLRQFF. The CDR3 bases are TGTGCCAGCAGCCCTCGAGGGCTAAGGCAGTTCTTC.

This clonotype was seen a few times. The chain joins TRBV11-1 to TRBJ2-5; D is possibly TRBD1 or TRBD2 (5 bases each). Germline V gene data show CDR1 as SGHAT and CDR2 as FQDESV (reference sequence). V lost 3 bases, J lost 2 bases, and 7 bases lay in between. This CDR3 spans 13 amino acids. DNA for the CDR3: TGTGCCAGCAGCTTGGGGGAACAAGAGACCCAGTACTTC. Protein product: CASSLGEQETQYF.

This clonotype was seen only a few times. The CDR3 DNA is TGCAGCGCCCGAACGGGACAGGGAAAAACAGATACGCAGTATTTT. Translation gives CSARTGQGKTDTQYF. This chain joins TRBV29-1 and TRBJ2-3; the match to TRBD1 covers 9 bases. The junction had 11 bases not matched to a gene; V was cut back by 7 bases and J by 3 bases. Germline CDR1 SQVTM, CDR2 ANQGSEA. This CDR3 is built from 15 residues.

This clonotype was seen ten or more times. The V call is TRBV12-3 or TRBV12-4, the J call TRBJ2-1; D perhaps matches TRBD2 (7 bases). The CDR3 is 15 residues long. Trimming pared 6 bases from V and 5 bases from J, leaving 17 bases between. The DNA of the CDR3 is TGTGCCAGCAGGATGGAGGGGGGGCCCCACAATGAGCAGTTCTTC. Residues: CASRMEGGPHNEQFF.